These 32 T cell receptor beta chains were sequenced from one sample in a study of blood T cell repertoires in COVID-19. This table comes from immunoSEQ multiplex PCR, and its TCRdb copy is limited to in-frame clones, with some not included. The sample comprises approximately 89,000 clones, over 60% of which are singletons, and about half rests with the top ten. Input material: peripheral blood. Receptors originate from a human donor in a cohort sampled during active COVID-19.

The chain links TRBV11-1 to TRBJ1-5; D gene ambiguous. V was pared by 9 bases and J by 1 base, with 10 bases between. There are 13 residues in the CDR3. CDR1 and CDR2 from the germline V gene are SGHAT and FQDESV (reference sequence). The CDR3 loop is CASGGRSNQPQHF. The CDR3 coding sequence is TGTGCCAGTGGAGGGAGAAGCAATCAGCCCCAGCATTTT.

The chain uses TRBV10-3 and TRBJ2-1; 10 bases match TRBD1. This CDR3 has 17 amino acids. CDR1 and CDR2 from the germline V gene are ENHRY and SYGVKD. Trimming took 8 bases from V and 6 from J; bases not matched to a gene: 16. The CDR3 loop reads CAIGGQGRSGGGNEQFF. CDR3 bases: TGTGCCATCGGGGGACAGGGGCGCTCTGGGGGCGGCAATGAGCAGTTCTTC.

The rearrangement uses TRBV4-1 and TRBJ1-5; 7 bases align to TRBD1. V was pared by 0 bases and J by 5 bases, with 1 base of the junction left unmatched. CDR1 is MGHRA, CDR2 YSYEKL, per germline. The CDR3 is 14 residues long. CDR3 sequence reads: CASSQEGGDQPQHF. CDR3 DNA: TGCGCCAGCAGCCAAGAAGGGGGCGATCAGCCCCAGCATTTT.

The chain joins TRBV23-1 to TRBJ2-7; D perhaps matches TRBD2 (6 bases). TRBV23-1 is annotated as an ORF whose role is uncertain. V was clipped by 0 bases and J by 2 bases, with 8 bases between them. The CDR3 totals 14 residues. CDR3: CASSQSGGTYEQYF. The DNA for the CDR3 is TGCGCCAGCAGTCAATCGGGGGGAACCTACGAGCAGTACTTC.

This chain links TRBV7-3 with TRBJ2-7, with a weak D call TRBD2 (6 bases). Trimming took off 2 bases at V and 2 bases at J, with 13 bases between the two ends. In germline, CDR1 is SGHTA, CDR2 FQGTGA. The CDR3 totals 15 residues. This chain's CDR3 is CASSLEAGPAYEQYF. The CDR3 bases are TGTGCCAGCAGCTTAGAAGCGGGCCCCGCCTACGAGCAGTACTTC. Full variable domain (remainder filled in from reference TRBV7-3 and TRBJ2-7): GAGVSQTPSNKVTEKGKYVELRCDPISGHTALYWYRQSLGQGPEFLIYFQGTGAADDSGLPNDRFFAVRPEGSVSTLKIQRTERGDSAVYLCASSLEAGPAYEQYFGPGTRLTVT.

The chain carries TRBV5-6 and TRBJ2-7; 11 bases align to TRBD1. Trimming cost V 0 bases and J 4 bases; bases outside gene matches: 12. Germline values: CDR1 SGHDT, CDR2 YYEEEE. The CDR3 spans 18 residues. The CDR3 sequence is CASSLEPGRTGGEYEQYF. DNA for the CDR3: TGTGCCAGCAGCTTGGAACCGGGACGGACAGGGGGCGAATACGAGCAGTACTTC.

This rearrangement joins TRBV4-3 to TRBJ2-1, with TRBD2 identical over 8 bases. Trimming removed 3 bases from V and 2 bases from J; junction bases left unmatched: 6. Per the germline V gene, CDR1 is LGHNA and CDR2 is YSLEER. CDR3 length equals 16 residues. CDR3 in DNA: TGCGCCAGCAGCCAGACACTAGCGGACCCCTACAATGAGCAGTTCTTC. It yields the protein CASSQTLADPYNEQFF.

CDR3 nucleotide sequence: TGTGCCAGCAGTCCCGGCGCGGGTACTTTTAGCAATCAGCCCCAGCATTTT. This translates into CASSPGAGTFSNQPQHF. The chain couples TRBV27 to TRBJ1-5, with D unresolved. Trimming stripped 5 bases from V and 0 bases from J, with 17 bases between. The CDR3 runs to 17 residues. Looked up from germline, CDR1 is MNHEY and CDR2 is SMNVEV (reference sequence).

The chain joins TRBV12-3 or TRBV12-4 to TRBJ2-5; D is unclear. V was shortened by 4 bases and J by 6 bases, with 6 bases between the two germline ends. CDR3 length: 11 residues. CDR3 sequence reads: CASSSPQTQYF. The CDR3 nucleotides read TGTGCCAGCAGTTCCCCTCAGACCCAGTACTTC.

This clone was observed a handful of times. The J gene is TRBJ2-7, the V gene TRBV24-1; D is possibly TRBD2 (7 bases). Germline CDR1 and CDR2: KGHDR and SFDVKD. There are 14 residues in the CDR3. V was shortened by 6 bases and J by 5 bases, with 16 bases between the two germline ends. The CDR3, as DNA: TGTGCCACCAGTAGGGGAGGGGGTACCGACGAGCAGTACTTC. Translation gives CATSRGGGTDEQYF.

This sequence joins TRBV29-1 and TRBJ2-1; D is possibly TRBD1 (6 bases). Looked up from germline, CDR1 is SQVTM and CDR2 is ANQGSEA. The CDR3 contains 13 residues. Trimming stripped 6 bases from V and 3 bases from J, with 12 bases between. DNA for the CDR3: TGCAGCGTCCTGGACAGATTCTACAATGAGCAGTTCTTC. Translation: CSVLDRFYNEQFF.

V usage is TRBV24-1 and J usage is TRBJ2-7; D ambiguous. V lost 4 bases and J lost 2, with 11 bases in between. Germline CDR1 reads KGHDR; CDR2 reads SFDVKD. There are 14 residues in the CDR3. For the CDR3, the DNA is TGTGCCACCAGTGAAGCGACCCCGCCCTACGAGCAGTACTTC. Its protein product is CATSEATPPYEQYF.

The V and J genes are TRBV28 and TRBJ2-3, with 8 bases aligning to TRBD2. CDR1 is MDHEN and CDR2 is SYDVKM in the germline V gene. The CDR3 has 17 amino acids. V lost 4 bases and J lost 5; bases outside the gene matches: 14. The CDR3 region has the DNA TGTGCCAGCAGTTCCCTGGTGGGAGCGGGAGAGATAGATACGCAGTATTTT. It codes for CASSSLVGAGEIDTQYF.

The chain employs TRBV6-2 or TRBV6-3 and TRBJ2-2; 8 bases are shared with TRBD2. In germline, CDR1 is MNHEY, CDR2 SVGEGT. Germline trimming cut 5 bases from V and 4 bases from J; bases unmatched to any gene: 6. The CDR3 length is 15 residues. The CDR3 loop reads CASSMTSVATGELFF. The CDR3 nucleotides are TGTGCCAGCAGTATGACTAGCGTTGCCACCGGGGAGCTGTTTTTT.

This clone was observed a handful of times. The chain couples TRBV29-1 to TRBJ2-7; D gene ambiguous. Per germline, CDR1 SQVTM and CDR2 ANQGSEA. Trimming cost V 6 bases and J 5 bases, with 11 bases left between them. The CDR3 contains 11 residues. CDR3 bases: TGCAGCGTCCCTCGAGGAAACGAGCAGTACTTC. This gives the protein CSVPRGNEQYF.

The V call is TRBV6-6, the J call TRBJ2-3; the match to TRBD2 covers 11 bases. The CDR3 is made up of 15 amino acids. Germline assignment: CDR1 MNHNY and CDR2 SVGAGI (reference sequence). Trimming took 6 bases from V and 0 from J; bases not matched to a gene: 2. The DNA of the CDR3 is TGTGCCAGCAGACGGACTAGCGGGAGCACAGATACGCAGTATTTT. Amino acids: CASRRTSGSTDTQYF.

V usage is TRBV28 and J usage is TRBJ2-1; TRBD1 matches at 7 bases. Germline CDR1 and CDR2: MDHEN and SYDVKM. V dropped 4 bases and J dropped 4; count of bases not matched to a gene: 7. The CDR3 extends over 15 amino acids. The CDR3 sequence is CASSSQGDQYNEQFF. DNA for the CDR3: TGTGCCAGCAGTTCGCAGGGGGATCAGTACAATGAGCAGTTCTTC.

The V gene is TRBV28, the J gene TRBJ2-1; TRBD2 might be the D (5 bases). V lost 3 bases and J 7 bases, leaving 16 bases between the germline ends. There are 15 residues in the CDR3. Germline loops: CDR1 MDHEN, CDR2 SYDVKM. The CDR3 loop reads CASSLRRGSGNEQFF. CDR3 nucleotide sequence: TGTGCCAGCAGTTTGCGTCGAGGGAGTGGGAATGAGCAGTTCTTC.

The CDR3 nucleotides read TGTGCCAGCAGTACGAGCGGGAGGGAAATAGGGCAGTACTTC. It yields the protein CASSTSGREIGQYF. The chain joins TRBV28 to TRBJ2-7; 10 bases fit TRBD2. The CDR3 is 14 amino acids. Germline lookup yields CDR1 MDHEN and CDR2 SYDVKM. After removal of 5 bases from V and 9 bases from J, the junction contained 10 bases not matched to a gene.

This chain connects TRBV29-1 to TRBJ2-2, with TRBD2 matching over 7 bases. The V segment lost 2 bases and the J segment 4 bases; nucleotides outside the gene matches: 10. The CDR3 has 16 amino acids. Germline CDR1 SQVTM, CDR2 ANQGSEA. CDR3 protein: CSVEFGGRAATGELFF. CDR3 in DNA: TGCAGCGTTGAATTTGGTGGGAGGGCGGCCACCGGGGAGCTGTTTTTT.

The J gene is TRBJ2-5, the V gene TRBV11-2; TRBD2 matches 10 bases. This CDR3 has 16 residues. Germline V lookup: CDR1 SGHAT, CDR2 FQNNGV. V was pared by 5 bases and J by 1 base, with 7 bases of the junction left unmatched. The CDR3 coding sequence is TGTGCCAGCAGCCTGGGGACTAGCGTGACCCAAGAGACCCAGTACTTC. This codes for CASSLGTSVTQETQYF.

This clone was detected only a few times. The chain couples TRBV7-2 to TRBJ2-3, with TRBD2 matching over 14 bases. CDR1 and CDR2 (germline): SGHTA, FQGNSA. The CDR3 totals 16 residues. After removal of 4 bases from V and 6 bases from J, the junction contained 6 bases not matched to a gene. In DNA, the CDR3 is TGTGCCAGCAGCTCGGGACTAGCGGGAGAAAGGGATACGCAGTATTTT. It codes for CASSSGLAGERDTQYF.

This clone was found a few times. The V call is TRBV2, the J call TRBJ1-2; D gene unclear. CDR3 length: 14 amino acids. V was shortened by 3 bases and J by 8 bases, with 16 bases between the two germline ends. Germline V CDR1 and CDR2: SNHLY, FYNNEI. In nucleotides, the CDR3 is TGTGCCAGCAGTGATGGGCATTCGTCTGGGGGCTACACCTTC. The encoded protein is CASSDGHSSGGYTF.

This sequence joins TRBV20-1 and TRBJ2-5; tentatively, D is TRBD1 (5 bases). The germline gives CDR1 DFQATT, CDR2 SNEGSKA (reference sequence). Trimming took 3 bases from V and 4 from J, leaving 9 bases between them. CDR3 length equals 12 residues. The chain's CDR3 is CSASKGPETQYF. CDR3 sequence (DNA): TGCAGTGCTAGTAAGGGGCCAGAGACCCAGTACTTC.

The chain recombines TRBV10-3 with TRBJ2-2; D unresolved. Trimming removed 1 base from V and 4 bases from J, with 7 bases in between. Germline V lookup: CDR1 ENHRY, CDR2 SYGVKD. This CDR3 is 14 amino acids long. The DNA of the CDR3 is TGTGCCATCAGTGAGTTCCCCGTCACCGGGGAGCTGTTTTTT. Encoded protein: CAISEFPVTGELFF.

This chain connects TRBV7-9 to TRBJ1-1; D is unclear. Germline CDR1 SEHNR, CDR2 FQNEAQ (reference sequence). The CDR3 is 13 amino acids. Trimming took 6 bases from V and 4 from J, leaving 12 bases between them. CDR3 DNA sequence: TGTGCCAGCAGAAGACACGGCTCCACTGAAGCTTTCTTT. Protein: CASRRHGSTEAFF.

The CDR3 loop is CASSLRTGVETQYF. DNA of the CDR3: TGTGCCAGCAGCTTAAGGACAGGGGTAGAGACCCAGTACTTC. The chain has TRBV13 and TRBJ2-5, with 9 bases matching TRBD1. The germline V gene has CDR1 PRHDT and CDR2 FYEKMQ (reference sequence). Trimming removed 2 bases from V and 4 bases from J; junction bases left unmatched: 2. The CDR3 has 14 amino acids.

The chain has TRBV30 and TRBJ2-7; D call uncertain. CDR1 and CDR2 from the germline V gene are GTSNPN and SVGIG (reference sequence). CDR3 length: 14 residues. The germline V and J ends were trimmed by 0 bases and 3 bases, with 12 bases remaining between them. CDR3 amino acids: CAWSVLRVSYEQYF. The CDR3 nucleotides are TGTGCCTGGAGTGTTCTTCGGGTCAGCTACGAGCAGTACTTC.

This chain connects TRBV14 to TRBJ1-1, with 7 bases aligning to TRBD1. CDR1 is SGHDN and CDR2 is FVKESK in the germline V gene. V shed 5 bases, J shed 11 bases, and the junction held 20 bases outside the gene matches. The CDR3 runs to 16 residues. CDR3 amino acids: CASSADRQGRSFKAFF. The CDR3 DNA reads TGTGCCAGCAGCGCAGATAGACAGGGCCGTTCTTTTAAGGCTTTCTTT. Complete variable domain (other parts from reference TRBV14 and TRBJ1-1): EAGVTQFPSHSVIEKGQTVTLRCDPISGHDNLYWYRRVMGKEIKFLLHFVKESKQDESGMPNNRFLAERTGGTYSTLKVQPAELEDSGVYFCASSADRQGRSFKAFFGQGTRLTVV.

The chain carries TRBV5-5 and TRBJ2-6, with D unclear. The CDR3 has 14 residues. Germline CDR1 and CDR2: SGHKS and YYEKEE (reference sequence). V lost 5 bases and J lost 7, with 13 bases in between. CDR3 in amino acids: CASSLVPGANVLTF. The CDR3 DNA is TGTGCCAGCAGTCTAGTGCCCGGTGCCAACGTCCTGACTTTC.

The chain joins TRBV19 to TRBJ2-7, with 8 bases lining up with TRBD2. The trim removed 3 bases at V and 2 bases at J, leaving 9 bases unmatched. The germline CDR1 and CDR2 sequences are LNHDA and SQIVND (reference sequence). The CDR3 is made up of 16 amino acids. DNA for the CDR3: TGTGCCAGTAGTATCGAATGGGCGGGAGGAACCTACGAGCAGTACTTC. It is translated as CASSIEWAGGTYEQYF.

The chain couples TRBV19 to TRBJ2-5; weak D call: TRBD1 (6 bases). CDR1 LNHDA and CDR2 SQIVND come from the germline V gene (reference sequence). Trimming stripped 3 bases from V and 5 bases from J, with 10 bases between. CDR3 length: 13 amino acids. The DNA for the CDR3 is TGTGCCAGTAGTATCTGGCAGGGGGAGACCCAGTACTTC. Translation: CASSIWQGETQYF.